This passage covers 31 T cell receptor beta chains from one sample sequenced in a study of control samples from healthy donors and cancer patients. Assay: immunoSEQ multiplex PCR; the TCRdb copy retains only in-frame clones and omits some. The sample shows around 150,000 clones, 70% to 90% of them seen only once. Sequencing was performed on blood. Receptors originate from a man aged 30-40 years in good health.

CDR3 loop: CASSEASRNTGELFF. CDR3 nucleotide sequence: TGTGCCAGCAGTGAAGCGTCTAGGAACACCGGGGAGCTGTTTTTT. This chain connects TRBV6-1 to TRBJ2-2; D is uncertain. V lost 0 bases to trimming and J lost 1 base, with 6 bases between them. The CDR3 runs to 15 residues. Germline CDR1 MNHNS, CDR2 SASEGT.

The CDR3 loop reads CSASSGQGALGNYGYTF. In DNA, the CDR3 is TGCAGTGCTAGTTCGGGGCAGGGGGCGCTTGGTAACTATGGCTACACCTTC. This chain joins TRBV20-1 and TRBJ1-2; TRBD1 matches 8 bases. The CDR3 totals 17 residues. V shed 3 bases and J 1 base; nucleotides not matched to a gene: 13. CDR1 DFQATT and CDR2 SNEGSKA come from the germline V gene (reference sequence).

The chain is built from TRBV7-3 and TRBJ2-3, with 10 positions matching TRBD2. V trimming: 5 bases; J trimming: 4 bases; junction bases outside the gene matches: 6. Germline V gene sequence: CDR1 SGHTA, CDR2 FQGTGA. CDR3 size: 15 residues. The CDR3 loop reads CASSPLAGAADTQYF. CDR3 bases: TGTGCCAGCAGCCCGCTAGCGGGAGCGGCAGATACGCAGTATTTT.

The J gene is TRBJ1-6, the V gene TRBV27, with D perhaps TRBD1 (5 bases). Germline lookup yields CDR1 MNHEY and CDR2 SMNVEV (reference sequence). The CDR3 is made up of 15 amino acids. V lost 8 bases and J 0 bases, leaving 11 bases between the germline ends. The CDR3 DNA follows: TGTGCCAGCTCTGGGGGGACCTCCTATAATTCACCCCTCCACTTT. Translation: CASSGGTSYNSPLHF.

The rearrangement joins TRBV6-5 to TRBJ1-3, with D maybe TRBD1 (6 bases). This CDR3 is built from 14 residues. The V end was cut by 6 bases, the J end by 6 bases, with 15 bases between. Germline V gives CDR1 MNHEY, CDR2 SVGAGI. DNA of the CDR3: TGTGCCAGCAGACCCGGCGCAGGGGAAAACACCATATATTTT. Protein: CASRPGAGENTIYF.

The rearrangement uses TRBV24-1 and TRBJ2-2, with 8 nucleotides matching TRBD1. J gave up 0 bases and V 5 bases, and 1 base lay outside the gene matches. CDR3 length: 15 residues. Germline assignment: CDR1 KGHDR and CDR2 SFDVKD. The CDR3 sequence is CATSVDRANTGELFF. CDR3 bases: TGTGCCACCAGTGTGGACAGGGCGAACACCGGGGAGCTGTTTTTT.

CDR3 coding DNA: TGCAGCGTTGAAGATGCCGGACGGCCTGAAGCTTTCTTT. This gives the protein CSVEDAGRPEAFF. The rearrangement links TRBV29-1 to TRBJ1-1; D uncertain. Germline loops: CDR1 SQVTM, CDR2 ANQGSEA. The ends were cut back, 0 bases at V and 6 bases at J, with 11 bases in the middle. The CDR3 runs 13 residues.

The chain carries TRBV11-3 and TRBJ2-5; no firm D call. V gave up 5 bases and J gave up 3 bases, with 19 bases separating them. Germline-derived CDR1 and CDR2 are SGHNT and YENEEA. This CDR3 has 16 residues. The CDR3 sequence is CASSLGPTVGKETQYF. For the CDR3, the DNA is TGTGCCAGCAGCCTCGGGCCAACAGTGGGCAAAGAGACCCAGTACTTC.

V is TRBV3-1 (or the pseudogene TRBV3-2) and J is TRBJ2-1; D gene uncertain. CDR1 is LGHDT, CDR2 YNNKEL, per germline (reference sequence). CDR3 length: 13 residues. With 2 bases removed from V and 9 bases from J, the gap between germline ends came to 11 bases. For the CDR3, the DNA is TGTGCCAGCAGCCAATCGGGCACCGGTGAGCAGTTCTTC. This sequence encodes CASSQSGTGEQFF.

This chain connects TRBV6-1 to TRBJ2-7; D not resolved. The CDR3 has 13 amino acids. CDR1 is MNHNS and CDR2 is SASEGT in the germline V gene. V was trimmed by 0 bases and J by 6 bases, leaving 9 bases between them. CDR3 DNA sequence: TGTGCCAGCAGTGAAGCCCACGGGCGCGAGCAGTACTTC. Residues: CASSEAHGREQYF.

This clone was seen a few times. V usage is TRBV9 and J usage is TRBJ1-6, with D tentatively TRBD1 (6 bases). V was clipped by 5 bases and J by 12 bases, with 12 bases between them. Germline CDR1 is SGDLS and CDR2 is YYNGEE. The CDR3 loop spans 12 amino acids. The CDR3 region is CASSSSTGPLHF. The CDR3 coding sequence is TGTGCCAGCAGTTCATCGACAGGACCCCTCCACTTT.

The chain uses TRBV3-1 (or the pseudogene TRBV3-2) and TRBJ1-3, with 8 bases identical to TRBD1. With 4 bases clipped from V and 0 bases from J, the junction kept 5 bases outside the gene matches. This CDR3 comprises 16 residues. Germline V lookup: CDR1 LGHDT, CDR2 YNNKEL (reference sequence). Written as DNA, the CDR3 is TGTGCCAGCAGCCCCGGGGACAGGTTCTCTGGAAACACCATATATTTT. Translating it yields CASSPGDRFSGNTIYF.

The J gene is TRBJ2-7, the V gene TRBV6-6, with D tentatively TRBD1 or TRBD2 (6 bases each). The CDR3 is 13 residues long. Trimming left V 10 bases short and J 2 bases short, with 15 bases between. Germline assignment: CDR1 MNHNY and CDR2 SVGAGI (reference sequence). The CDR3: CAISGGTTYEQYF. CDR3 nucleotides: TGTGCCATCTCTGGAGGGACAACCTACGAGCAGTACTTC.

This sequence joins TRBV9 and TRBJ1-3; weak D call: TRBD1 (5 bases). This CDR3 spans 15 amino acids. Trimming shortened V by 3 bases and J by 3 bases, and 13 bases separated the two germline ends. Germline CDR1 and CDR2: SGDLS and YYNGEE. The CDR3: CASSAGGMGGNTIYF. The CDR3 bases are TGTGCCAGCAGCGCCGGGGGTATGGGTGGAAACACCATATATTTT.

The CDR3 loop is CASSALTGGEETQYF. The CDR3 nucleotides read TGTGCCAGCAGCGCACTGACAGGGGGCGAAGAGACCCAGTACTTC. The chain combines TRBV9 with TRBJ2-5; 10 nucleotides align to TRBD1. This CDR3 region has 15 residues. The V gene's germline CDR1 is SGDLS and CDR2 YYNGEE. Germline trimming cut 3 bases from V and 3 bases from J; bases unmatched to any gene: 5.

The rearrangement uses TRBV5-6 and TRBJ2-2; 7 nucleotides align to TRBD2. Trimming removed 0 bases from V and 1 base from J; junction bases left unmatched: 3. Germline V lookup: CDR1 SGHDT, CDR2 YYEEEE. The CDR3 contains 16 residues. Here the CDR3 DNA reads TGTGCCAGCAGCTTGGGCCAGCGGGGGAACACCGGGGAGCTGTTTTTT. The encoded protein is CASSLGQRGNTGELFF.

The chain uses TRBV6-5 and TRBJ1-2; D is unclear. CDR1 and CDR2 (germline): MNHEY, SVGAGI. V was clipped by 6 bases and J by 2 bases, with 10 bases between them. This CDR3 is built from 13 residues. CDR3 nucleotide sequence: TGTGCCAGCAGGGCCGGACCCAACTATGGCTACACCTTC. Protein product: CASRAGPNYGYTF.

The chain couples TRBV7-9 to TRBJ1-6; D remains unclear. This CDR3 is 14 amino acids long. Trimming cost V 1 base and J 9 bases, with 10 bases left between them. CDR1 is SEHNR, CDR2 FQNEAQ, per germline (reference sequence). CDR3 in amino acids: CASSLGLGGSPLHF. The CDR3 DNA reads TGTGCCAGCAGCTTAGGCCTGGGCGGTTCACCCCTCCACTTT. The whole variable domain, filled in from reference TRBV7-9 and TRBJ1-6, reads DTGVSQNPRHKITKRGQNVTFRCDPISEHNRLYWYRQTLGQGPEFLTYFQNEAQLEKSRLLSDRFSAERPKGSFSTLEIQRTEQGDSAMYLCASSLGLGGSPLHFGNGTRLTVT.

This chain connects TRBV10-3 to TRBJ1-2; 8 bases align to TRBD1. The CDR3 extends over 16 amino acids. The germline CDR1 and CDR2 sequences are ENHRY and SYGVKD. J lost 2 bases, V lost 4 bases, and 9 bases had no gene match. For the CDR3, the DNA is TGTGCCATCAGTGTTACCTCGGGACAGGTAAACTATGGCTACACCTTC. Its protein product is CAISVTSGQVNYGYTF.

As DNA, the CDR3 is TGCAGCGTTGGCCAGGGTGAGCAGTTCTTC. Translation: CSVGQGEQFF. This chain joins TRBV29-1 and TRBJ2-1; tentative D call: TRBD1 (5 bases). Trimming pared 4 bases from V and 9 bases from J, leaving 7 bases between. Per the germline V gene, CDR1 is SQVTM and CDR2 is ANQGSEA. This CDR3 has 10 residues.

J is TRBJ2-3 and V is TRBV2, with D hard to call. The V gene lost 2 bases and the J gene lost 4 bases, with 10 bases spanning the gap. The CDR3 sequence is 14 residues long. Looked up from germline, CDR1 is SNHLY and CDR2 is FYNNEI. The CDR3: CASSEQAGADTQYF. The CDR3 region has the DNA TGTGCCAGCAGTGAACAGGCAGGCGCAGATACGCAGTATTTT.

This chain links TRBV19 with TRBJ2-7; D might be TRBD2 (5 bases). The CDR3 spans 13 residues. Germline lookup yields CDR1 LNHDA and CDR2 SQIVND (reference sequence). V was pared by 7 bases and J by 6 bases, with 16 bases between. The CDR3 sequence is CASTPRGNAEQYF. The DNA for the CDR3 is TGTGCCAGTACTCCTAGAGGGAATGCCGAGCAGTACTTC.

The chain recombines TRBV5-1 with TRBJ1-2; 8 bases map to TRBD1. Germline trimming cut 4 bases from V and 5 bases from J; bases unmatched to any gene: 7. CDR1 and CDR2 from the germline V gene are SGHRS and YFSETQ. This CDR3 is built from 14 residues. The CDR3 sequence: CASSPDRVGYGYTF. CDR3 nucleotide sequence: TGCGCCAGCAGCCCGGACAGGGTTGGATATGGCTACACCTTC.

The rearrangement uses TRBV7-8 and TRBJ1-2, with a tentative D call TRBD1 (5 bases). The CDR3 consists of 17 residues. The germline V gene encodes CDR1 SGHVS and CDR2 FQNEAQ. Deletions cut 4 bases from V and 3 bases from J, with 21 bases between. The CDR3 DNA reads TGTGCCAGCAGCTCATACGCCAGGGTGGTGAGGGACTATGGCTACACCTTC. As protein: CASSSYARVVRDYGYTF. Complete variable domain (other parts from reference TRBV7-8 and TRBJ1-2): GAGVSQSPRYKVAKRGQDVALRCDPISGHVSLFWYQQALGQGPEFLTYFQNEAQLDKSGLPSDRFFAERPEGSVSTLKIQRTQQEDSAVYLCASSSYARVVRDYGYTFGSGTRLTVV.

V is TRBV28 and J is TRBJ2-5; D is possibly TRBD1 (5 bases). Germline V gives CDR1 MDHEN, CDR2 SYDVKM. Trimming removed 8 bases at V and 6 bases at J, with 22 bases between. The CDR3 spans 15 residues. CDR3 residues: CASLPQGLSLKTQYF. The CDR3 DNA reads as TGTGCCAGCCTACCCCAGGGTTTAAGTTTGAAGACCCAGTACTTC.

The rearrangement uses TRBV3-1 (or the pseudogene TRBV3-2) and TRBJ1-2; possibly TRBD1 for D (5 bases). Germline V gives CDR1 LGHDT, CDR2 YNNKEL (reference sequence). With 0 bases removed from V and 4 bases from J, the gap between germline ends came to 12 bases. The CDR3 is made up of 15 amino acids. The CDR3 spells CASSQERQGFYGYTF. In DNA, the CDR3 is TGTGCCAGCAGCCAAGAAAGGCAGGGCTTCTATGGCTACACCTTC.

In its sample, this clone was seen a few times. J is TRBJ1-3 and V is TRBV2; the D is unclear. V lost 6 bases and J lost 2, with 11 bases in between. Germline V CDR1 and CDR2: SNHLY, FYNNEI. The CDR3 consists of 14 residues. CDR3 region: CASSLVIAGNTIYF. The CDR3 DNA reads TGTGCCAGCAGCCTAGTAATCGCTGGAAACACCATATATTTT.

The genes are TRBV7-8 and TRBJ2-1; 12 bases line up with TRBD2. The V gene end was trimmed by 6 bases and the J gene end by 3 bases; junction bases not matched to a gene: 9. Per the germline V gene, CDR1 is SGHVS and CDR2 is FQNEAQ. The length of the CDR3 is 17 residues. In nucleotides, the CDR3 is TGTGCCAGCAGTCCCCGTATGACTAGCGGGGGCTACAATGAGCAGTTCTTC. It translates to CASSPRMTSGGYNEQFF.

Comment on this clone: A read error may produce the germline difference seen at one junction end. The chain carries TRBV5-6 and TRBJ2-1; D unresolved. The CDR3 is 15 residues long. Germline lookup yields CDR1 SGHDT and CDR2 YYEEEE. CDR3 sequence (DNA): TGTGCCGGCAGCTTGGTCACGTTAAATTTCAAGGAGCAGTTCTTC. It is translated as CAGSLVTLNFKEQFF.

The chain has TRBV28 and TRBJ1-1; D remains ambiguous. Germline assignment: CDR1 MDHEN and CDR2 SYDVKM. The CDR3 is made up of 15 amino acids. V gave up 6 bases and J gave up 0 bases, with 14 bases separating them. In DNA form, the CDR3 reads TGTGCCAGCAGACCTACAAGGGTCATGAACACTGAAGCTTTCTTT. This gives the protein CASRPTRVMNTEAFF. Full variable domain (outside the CDR3, taken from reference TRBV28 and TRBJ1-1): DVKVTQSSRYLVKRTGEKVFLECVQDMDHENMFWYRQDPGLGLRLIYFSYDVKMKEKGDIPEGYSVSREKKERFSLILESASTNQTSMYLCASRPTRVMNTEAFFGQGTRLTVV.

The chain combines TRBV7-9 with TRBJ1-2; no clear D. CDR1 SEHNR and CDR2 FQNEAQ come from the germline V gene (reference sequence). The CDR3 extends over 16 amino acids. The V end lost 5 bases, the J end lost 6 bases, and 22 bases lay between the germline ends. CDR3 in amino acids: CASSLPSTGIGNGYTF. The DNA of the CDR3 is TGTGCCAGCAGCCTCCCATCGACGGGGATTGGCAATGGCTACACCTTC.